This is a list of T cell receptor beta chains from one sample in a study of T cells in Graves' hyperthyroidism and ophthalmopathy. From the multiplex PCR reads, TCRdb called clonotypes with MiXCR, one entry per CDR3 protein. The repertoire includes 410,000 or so distinct CDR3 sequences, roughly 14% of them detected once, and 13% sits in the top ten. Sequenced input: blood. These receptors were obtained from a man aged 18 to 30 with Graves' ophthalmopathy. The CDR3 runs from the conserved cysteine through the conserved F or W. D genes are given only for firm matches. Clone size is shown for a subset of rows, as once, few, many or a class of expanded clone.

TRBV2	many	TRBJ1-1	NA	TGTGCCAGCAGTGATGGCGGGGTTGCTTTCTTT	CASSDGGVAFF
TRBV7-2	many	TRBJ2-3	NA	TGTGCCAGCAGCTTATTGGCGTACCCAGCTAGCACAGATACGCAGTATTTT	CASSLLAYPASTDTQYF
TRBV29-1	NA	TRBJ2-7	TRBD1	TGCAGCGTTGAGGGACAGGGGGACTACGAGCAGTACTTC	CSVEGQGDYEQYF
TRBV27	many	TRBJ2-7	TRBD1	TGTGCCAGCAGTTTATATGACAGGGCCTCGGGGGAGCAGTACTTC	CASSLYDRASGEQYF
TRBV11-2	many	TRBJ2-7	NA	TGTGCCAGCAGCCAAGGGACCCTGACTTTTCCAGGCCACTACGAGCAGTACTTC	CASSQGTLTFPGHYEQYF
TRBV10-1	few	TRBJ2-1	NA	TGCGCCAGCGGGGCCTCCTACAATGAGCAGTTCTTC	CASGASYNEQFF
TRBV4-2	many	TRBJ1-5	NA	TGTGCCAGCAGCCAAGAACAGGGTTATAGCAATCAGCCCCAGCATTTT	CASSQEQGYSNQPQHF
TRBV4-2	many	TRBJ2-1	TRBD1	TGTGCCAGCAGCGGACAGGGGGCTTACAATGAGCAGTTCTTC	CASSGQGAYNEQFF
TRBV7-9	NA	TRBJ2-2	NA	TGTGCCGGCCTTGACTTCACCGGGGAGCTGTTTTTT	CAGLDFTGELFF
TRBV24-1	many	TRBJ2-3	TRBD2	TGTGCCACCAGTGAGGACCCGAAAAGCGGGAGCTTTCATACGCAGTATTTT	CATSEDPKSGSFHTQYF
TRBV7-9	few	TRBJ1-6	NA	TGTGCCAGCAGCTTACGGGGGGAGTCGAAGAATTCACCCCTCCACTTT	CASSLRGESKNSPLHF
TRBV4-1	NA	TRBJ2-1	TRBD2	TGCGCCAGCAGCCGAGGAAGCGGGGGGCCCAATGAGCAGTTCTTC	CASSRGSGGPNEQFF
TRBV14	many	TRBJ2-1	NA	TGTGCCAGCAGCCAAGGCGGAGGGGACAATGAGCAGTTCTTC	CASSQGGGDNEQFF
TRBV6-2/TRBV6-3	NA	TRBJ2-7	NA	TGTGCCAGCTGCAGGGTAAGAGGCGAGCAGTACTTC	CASCRVRGEQYF
TRBV5-1	many	TRBJ1-1	NA	TGCGCCAGCAGCTTGGGGGGTGGAGGGTTAGACACTGAAGCTTTCTTT	CASSLGGGGLDTEAFF
TRBV20-1	NA	TRBJ2-5	TRBD2	TGCGGGCGTCACGGGGGGGCGCCCCCCCAAGAGACCCAGTACTTC	CGRHGGAPPQETQYF